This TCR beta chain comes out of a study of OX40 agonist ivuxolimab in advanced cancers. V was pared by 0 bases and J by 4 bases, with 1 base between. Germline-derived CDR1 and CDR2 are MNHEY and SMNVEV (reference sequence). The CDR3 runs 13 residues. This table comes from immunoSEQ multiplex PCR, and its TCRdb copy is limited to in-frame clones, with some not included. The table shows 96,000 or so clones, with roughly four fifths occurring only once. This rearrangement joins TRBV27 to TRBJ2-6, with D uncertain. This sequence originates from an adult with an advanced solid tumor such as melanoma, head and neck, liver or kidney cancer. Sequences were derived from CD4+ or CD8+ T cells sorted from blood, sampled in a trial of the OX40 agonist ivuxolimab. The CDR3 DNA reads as TGTGCCAGCAGTTTATCCGGGGCCAACGTCCTGACTTTC. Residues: CASSLSGANVLTF.